The 14 T cell receptor beta chains listed next were all sequenced from one sample in a study of regulatory T cells in long-lasting Graves disease. Construction of the TCR beta libraries employed iRepertoire HTBI primers in conjunction with Arm-PCR of CDR3 regions. TCRdb recomputed calls from the multiplex PCR reads with MiXCR, one row per CDR3 protein. The sample lists around 500,000 distinct CDR3 sequences; about 12% were seen once. Time point meaning: newly diagnosed GD, antithyroid drugs for less than 3 months. Following extraction of RNA from PBMCs, that RNA was used to make the TCR library. The same specimen was also included in a second study, on T cells in Graves' hyperthyroidism and ophthalmopathy.

The starting material was peripheral blood mononuclear cells (PBMCs), obtained at new diagnosis, from a patient treated with antithyroid drugs. These receptors were taken from a woman between 25 and 40 years old with Graves disease.

This clonotype was detected many times. The chain recombines TRBV12-3 or TRBV12-4 with TRBJ2-1; D may be TRBD2 (6 bases). V dropped 7 bases and J dropped 9 bases, with 16 bases sitting between them. The CDR3 length is 13 residues. CDR3 in DNA: TGTGCCAGCACCGCGGCCAGGAGGGGTGAGCAGTTCTTC. As protein: CASTAARRGEQFF.

This sequence joins TRBV4-3 and TRBJ1-2, with a weak D call TRBD1 (6 bases). This CDR3 is built from 17 residues. Germline V CDR1 and CDR2: LGHNA, YSLEER. V lost 0 bases and J lost 3, with 17 bases in between. The CDR3 loop is CASSQDIWNREYYGYTF. The CDR3, as DNA: TGCGCCAGCAGCCAAGATATTTGGAACAGGGAATACTATGGCTACACCTTC.

The J gene is TRBJ2-2, the V gene TRBV7-9; TRBD2 agrees at 8 bases. The CDR3 loop spans 16 amino acids. V trimming: 5 bases; J trimming: 0 bases; junction bases outside the gene matches: 5. The germline V gene encodes CDR1 SEHNR and CDR2 FQNEAQ (reference sequence). The CDR3 reads CASSPASGSNTGELFF. CDR3 coding DNA: TGTGCCAGCAGCCCAGCTAGCGGGTCGAACACCGGGGAGCTGTTTTTT.

The J gene is TRBJ1-1, the V gene TRBV20-1; no clear D. V lost 6 bases to trimming and J lost 4 bases, with 18 bases between them. Germline values: CDR1 DFQATT, CDR2 SNEGSKA (reference sequence). The CDR3 sequence is 14 residues long. The CDR3 region is CSALLGASGTEAFF. Written as DNA, the CDR3 is TGCAGTGCCCTCCTAGGAGCGTCGGGCACTGAAGCTTTCTTT.

This clonotype came up a few times. A much larger clone differs by one base, so this may be a read error. The rearrangement links TRBV2 to TRBJ2-2, with D uncertain. Germline assignment: CDR1 SNHLY and CDR2 FYNNEI. The CDR3 totals 17 residues. The germline V and J ends were trimmed by 0 bases and 7 bases, with 18 bases remaining between them. The CDR3, as DNA: TGTGCCAGCAGTGAAGCTCCCGTCTGGGAATACATCGGGGAGCTGTTTTTT. It encodes CASSEAPVWEYIGELFF.

This clonotype was detected many times. The chain combines TRBV28 with TRBJ2-2; TRBD1 might be the D (6 bases). This CDR3 is built from 17 residues. V shed 8 bases and J shed 2 bases, with 21 bases lying between them. Germline-derived CDR1 and CDR2 are MDHEN and SYDVKM. The CDR3 DNA reads TGTGCCAGCCTTCCCCCTCTGGGGGCAAGAAACACCGGGGAGCTGTTTTTT. As protein: CASLPPLGARNTGELFF.

This sequence joins TRBV6-5 and TRBJ2-1; maybe TRBD1 (5 bases). Germline CDR1 and CDR2: MNHEY and SVGAGI. Trimming removed 1 base from V and 16 bases from J, with 20 bases in between. This CDR3 spans 14 amino acids. CDR3: CASSYFRSPGITFF. The CDR3 nucleotides read TGTGCCAGCAGTTACTTCAGGTCCCCAGGGATTACATTCTTC.

The table lists this clonotype with many counts. The chain employs TRBV27 and TRBJ1-4; D is uncertain. Deletions cut 2 bases from V and 8 bases from J, with 12 bases between. This CDR3 region has 14 residues. Germline CDR1 is MNHEY and CDR2 is SMNVEV (reference sequence). CDR3 DNA sequence: TGTGCCAGCAGTTTACGGGGTTCTGTGGAAAAACTGTTTTTT. Its protein is CASSLRGSVEKLFF. Together with reference TRBV27 and TRBJ1-4, the CDR3 gives the full variable domain: EAQVTQNPRYLITVTGKKLTVTCSQNMNHEYMSWYRQDPGLGLRQIYYSMNVEVTDKGDVPEGYKVSRKEKRNFPLILESPSPNQTSLYFCASSLRGSVEKLFFGSGTQLSVL.

The chain has TRBV28 and TRBJ2-2; the D is unclear. CDR3 length: 13 residues. Germline V CDR1 and CDR2: MDHEN, SYDVKM. Trimming cost V 5 bases and J 6 bases, with 10 bases left between them. The CDR3 region is CASSPIVSGELFF. The CDR3 coding sequence is TGTGCCAGCAGTCCCATCGTTTCCGGGGAGCTGTTTTTT.

This clonotype showed up just a few times. V gene TRBV20-1 combines with J gene TRBJ1-1, with no clear D. From germline, CDR1 is DFQATT and CDR2 SNEGSKA (reference sequence). The CDR3 length is 11 residues. Between the trimmed V and J ends, which lost 4 bases and 10 bases, there was a span of 13 bases. The chain's CDR3 is CSANRLARAFF. CDR3 nucleotide sequence: TGCAGTGCTAATCGGCTAGCGAGAGCTTTCTTT.

This clonotype has only a few counts. The chain couples TRBV25-1 to TRBJ2-3, with D perhaps TRBD1 or TRBD2 (6 bases each). Germline V lookup: CDR1 MGHDK, CDR2 SYGVNS. V shed 1 base and J shed 6 bases, with 11 bases lying between them. This CDR3 spans 14 amino acids. The CDR3 region has the DNA TGTGCCAGCAGTGAATGGGGGGCGGCCGATACGCAGTATTTT. Translated, it gives CASSEWGAADTQYF.

The chain combines TRBV28 with TRBJ2-6; D may be TRBD1 or TRBD2 (5 bases each). The CDR3 extends over 16 amino acids. Germline-derived CDR1 and CDR2 are MDHEN and SYDVKM. V gave up 9 bases and J gave up 2 bases, with 17 bases separating them. This chain's CDR3 is CASRTHGAPGANVLTF. CDR3 nucleotide sequence: TGTGCCAGTCGCACCCACGGGGCTCCTGGGGCCAACGTCCTGACTTTC.

This clonotype was counted many times. The chain recombines TRBV5-5 with TRBJ1-1; possibly TRBD1 for D (5 bases). The germline V and J ends were trimmed by 0 bases and 0 bases, with 15 bases remaining between them. This CDR3 spans 17 amino acids. CDR1 is SGHKS, CDR2 YYEKEE, per germline (reference sequence). The CDR3, as DNA: TGTGCCAGCAGCTTGGTCCCCGATCGAGGGGTGAACACTGAAGCTTTCTTT. Amino acids: CASSLVPDRGVNTEAFF.

This clonotype was found a few times. This chain uses TRBV7-9 with TRBJ2-1, with TRBD1 matching over 8 bases. The junction had 6 bases not matched to a gene; V was cut back by 4 bases and J by 7 bases. The CDR3 runs 14 residues. Germline assignment: CDR1 SEHNR and CDR2 FQNEAQ (reference sequence). CDR3 residues: CASSSQGALNEQFF. CDR3 nucleotides: TGTGCCAGCAGCTCCCAGGGGGCCCTGAATGAGCAGTTCTTC.